Sequencing of this TCR beta chain was carried out in a study of cytomegalovirus exposure and HLA in healthy donors (dated by TCRdb to about 2017). Background for the entire study: An earlier analysis of approximately 640 of the donors reported approximately 290 Gb of sequence data and 117 million unique TCR beta sequences from 150 million to 200 million T cells. Typing coverage varied by locus: 629-630 donors for A, B, C, DRB1 and DQB1; roughly 520 for DQA1; nearly 610 for DPA1; 450 to 480 for DPB1. An early release that covered fewer than 800 HLA-typed donors contained around 300 gigabases of sequencing data and 65 million to 100 million unique TCR sequences. An earlier analysis of 587 of the donors applied high-throughput TCR beta sequencing to assess whether each TCR beta V gene segment acted as functional or pseudogenic. In a later genetic analysis, genome-wide SNP genotypes for about three fifths of the roughly 670 donors were used, and that subset was treated as a discovery cohort. Roughly 5 DR-DQ haplotypes were treated as single units for association and clustering because of strong linkage in the cohort. Both class I and class II loci were covered by HLA typing, at four-digit resolution. On average, roughly 240,000 unique TCR beta nucleotide sequences were sequenced per donor among a few hundred genotyped donors of the cohort, with about 19% of those sequences being non-productive. A later analysis re-examined previously published TCR beta repertoires from around 670 donors and added high-resolution HLA genotyping to investigate patterns of TCR occurrence. Of the roughly 400 genotyped donors, roughly 85% fell in the genetic ancestry cluster associated with self-reported Caucasian donors. The study aimed to test whether signatures of past pathogen exposure could be identified by cataloging public T cell receptors. Alongside the repertoire data, information on donor age, sex, ethnicity and CMV serostatus was compiled. Along with the roughly 670-subject first cohort, a separate validation cohort of around 120 different subjects was used. The T cell repertoires of several hundred subjects were profiled by immunosequencing and related to cytomegalovirus serostatus. Every discovery cohort repertoire had been produced on one sequencing platform. In the later analysis, no new phenotypic data were used to find candidate immune exposures; instead, reliance was placed on TCR beta sequences and their occurrence across donors. The study combined high-throughput TCR immunosequencing, statistical association of individual TCRs with disease status, and machine learning to predict cytomegalovirus infection status.

Concerning this clone: No cognate antigen has been identified for it. No much larger clone exists at a distance of one base, and base qualities are not known.

The research as a whole found: Over 15 rarely observed V segments, including chromosome 9 orphons, were excluded from the earlier analysis of several hundred of the donors because counts were too low. In a later analysis, HLA-associated TCR beta chains were found to be more clonally expanded and to have lower generation probabilities than equally common non-associated chains. The cohort was sequenced for TCR beta chains only, and without alpha or paired-chain data the features that could be detected were limited. In a later analysis, the rate of TCR association differed among HLA loci, with DRB1 alleles having the most associated TCRs and HLA-C alleles having the fewest. According to a later genetic analysis, donors in an Asian-associated ancestry cluster had fewer N-insertions in productive TCRs than the approximately 690-donor mean. According to a later analysis, parvovirus B19, influenza, CMV and Epstein-Barr virus appeared linked to several top co-occurrence clusters. Cytomegalovirus status was reported to be diagnosed by the classifier with high specificity and sensitivity in both the original and validation cohorts. In a later genetic analysis, a missense DCLRE1C variant was associated with V-gene and J-gene trimming of TCR beta chains, and the association was replicated in an independent cohort. Most CMV-associated TCR beta chains appeared to be HLA-restricted in a later analysis, and the HLA associations seemed to be driven largely by CMV exposure. The presence/absence analyses assumed that sequencing depth was roughly uniform across donors, and that assumption may not be true. In vitro tests confirmed that a few of the cytomegalovirus-associated TCR beta chains recognize cytomegalovirus antigens. The authors suggested that the approach could potentially be generalized to other disease states and immunological phenotypes. In an earlier analysis of fewer than 700 of the donors, most TCR beta V segments appeared in productive rearrangements about 90% or about 30% of the time, broadly matching IMGT annotations. A cluster of highly shared sequence variants was judged likely to be a technical artifact of the sequencing pipeline. A further reported finding was that TCR beta sequences accurately predicted the HLA-A and HLA-B alleles for most subjects in the first cohort. Specific HLA alleles were associated with 15,000 to 20,000 TCR beta sequences at a false discovery rate of 0.05 in a later analysis. Strong co-occurrence of HLA alleles, especially DR and DQ, made assigning TCR associations to individual alleles difficult. HLA typing was unavailable for some donors at each locus, so association tests used only the typed subset. In the study, 164 TCR beta chains were listed as associated with cytomegalovirus. Correlated functional status among segregating V segments might reflect linkage disequilibrium, but an unknown experimental factor could not be ruled out. Immune exposure information for the cohort was limited to CMV serostatus. While some public TCRs were present in many individuals, most TCR sequences turned up only very rarely across donors.

Receptor libraries were prepared by the immunoSEQ multiplex PCR assay. For the multiplex PCR, a mixture combining 60 forward primers for TCR Vbeta segments and 13 reverse primers for TCR Jbeta segments was used. A multiplex PCR assay on genomic DNA amplified the CDR3 region of rearranged TCR beta genes. On the Illumina HiSeq System, the amplified TCR beta libraries were sequenced as 87-base-pair reads. As for the authors' bioinformatics: Across the 670 or so repertoires, a later analysis counted around 80 million unique TCR beta chains, roughly 11 million of which were shared by at least two donors. To remove PCR and sequencing errors, raw reads were error-corrected and collapsed into unique sequences using a nearest-neighbor algorithm that merged closely related sequences. V, D and J gene segments were assigned by aligning CDR3 sequences to IMGT reference sequences. For a sequence to be retained, a match of at least six nucleotides to both a V gene segment and a J gene segment was required. A rearrangement was called productive if the CDR3 had no stop codons and remained in frame with V and J, and every other rearrangement was called non-productive. CDR3 was defined according to IMGT convention as the region running from the second conserved V-encoded cysteine to the conserved J-encoded phenylalanine. The earlier analysis of about 610 of the donors excluded any sequence lacking an unambiguous match to a single V gene segment. In an earlier analysis of roughly 500 of the donors, V segments were called functional above 56.7% productive rearrangements and were called segregating when the between-donor standard deviation exceeded 5%. A statistical classification framework was built to diagnose cytomegalovirus status from the catalog of TCR beta chain sequences. V and J gene assignment, in a later analysis, came from comparing TCR nucleotide sequences with IMGT/GENE-DB human TR gene sequences. Using the TCRdist pipeline, a later analysis assigned CDR3 sequences along with most-parsimonious VDJ recombination scenarios. In a later analysis, each TCR beta chain was defined by its CDR3 amino acid sequence together with its V-gene family, and reads lacking a unique V-gene family were excluded. To address suspected cross-contamination and a sequencing artifact, a later analysis removed around 590 highly shared, low-generation-probability nucleotide sequences. In a later analysis, a clonal expansion index for each public chain was calculated from normalized within-repertoire ranks of inferred template counts. In a later analysis, generation probabilities were computed with a VDJ recombination model fitted to out-of-frame rearrangements, and the resulting probabilities were checked against IGoR. In a later analysis, hypergeometric tests were used to score TCR-TCR, TCR-HLA and TCR-CMV co-occurrence, with a repertoire-size bias correction applied to TCR pairs. To estimate false discovery rates, a later analysis permuted the HLA or CMV assignments 20 times. In a later analysis, co-occurring TCRs were grouped using DBSCAN, and TCRdist sequence similarity was added for clustering within HLA-allele-positive subsets. For co-occurrence clustering, repertoires with fewer than 30,000 or more than 120,000 public chains were excluded, along with four or five repertoires with anomalous nucleotide sharing. Not all clones reach the TCRdb copy of this immuneACCESS table, which keeps in-frame sequences only. Checked studies attribute under half of the gap to unresolved V genes and leave the rest unexplained. The DNA gave D and trimming, while V, J and clone size come from that table. The sample has about 100,000 clones on record, about 59% of them singletons. 3.5% to 4% of the sample goes to the ten largest clones.

In total, approximately 700 healthy bone marrow donors made up the cohort. At the time of sampling, all cohort members were nominally healthy, though unrecorded immune exposures were likely present. The donor was CMV seropositive and belonged to the group of about 290 seropositive cohort members. A peripheral blood sample was provided by each donor, and peripheral blood mononuclear cells were used for TCR beta sequencing. The Qiagen DNeasy Blood Extraction Kit was used to extract genomic DNA from the blood cell samples. The sample consisted of PBMCs. This sequence originates from a man in his thirties or forties in good health and CMV-seropositive.

The CDR3 protein: CASSRGGSMTDTQYF. The sequenced DNA is TGTGCCAGCAGTAGAGGGGGCTCAATGACAGATACGCAGTATTTT. The receptor chain draws on TRBV6-4 and TRBJ2-3; 7 nucleotides in the junction match TRBD1. From cysteine to phenylalanine, the CDR3 is 15 amino acids long. Just CDR3 DNA is preserved here, 45 bases in frame from base 1. The germline V gene gives CDR1 as MRHNA and CDR2 as SNTAGT. Clipping removes 5 bases from V and 3 bases from J, with 8 as the unmatched junction base count.